This T cell receptor beta chain was retrieved from a study of Ad26.COV2.S vaccination and SARS-CoV-2 variants. Sequenced by immunoSEQ multiplex PCR; TCRdb stores in-frame clones only, minus some. The sample has 350,000 to 500,000 clones; less than 95% are singletons. The treatment is: roughly 19 received Ad26.COV2.S at low or high dose, single or two shots; a few received placebo; per-sample allocation not given. Sampling was performed 63 days after the first vaccine or placebo injection. The input for sequencing was peripheral blood, taken in a trial of Ad26.COV2.S vaccine versus placebo. The sequence derives from a person aged 18 to 65 who received the Ad26.COV2.S COVID-19 vaccine or a placebo.

CDR3 bases: TGTGCCAGCTCACCCTCCAGGGGGTCCGGAAACACCATATATTTT. It translates to CASSPSRGSGNTIYF. The J gene is TRBJ1-3, the V gene TRBV18; 7 nucleotides align to TRBD1. V lost 3 bases to trimming and J lost 4 bases; unmatched junction nucleotides: 6. The V gene's germline CDR1 is KGHSH and CDR2 LQKENI. The CDR3 spans 15 residues.